This TCR beta chain was recorded in a study of graft-versus-host responses after intestinal transplantation. Profiling relied on immunoSEQ multiplex PCR, and the TCRdb table lists in-frame clones only, not all of them. The sample consists of 75,000 to 100,000 clones, roughly 87% of them appearing once. This CDR3 region has 14 residues. Trimming took off 8 bases at V and 7 bases at J, with 17 bases between the two ends. Germline CDR1 is WSHSY and CDR2 is SAAADI. About this clone: Its specificity is unknown.

This chain links TRBV10-2 with TRBJ1-4; a weak D match, TRBD1 (5 bases). The material sequenced was unstimulated CD8+ T cells sorted from spleen or lymph node cells, taken before intestinal transplant. This TCR was sampled from a human donor who received an intestinal transplant. The CDR3 nucleotides are TGCGCCAGCCGCAGGGTTTTTCGGTCTGAAAAACTGTTTTTT. Its translation: CASRRVFRSEKLFF.